The 32 T cell receptor beta chains listed next were all sequenced from one sample in a study of T cell repertoires in cytomegalovirus infection. These TCRs' antigens remain unknown. TCRdb re-called the reads through MiXCR, storing one row per CDR3 protein. The table has about 110,000 distinct CDR3 sequences, about 28% seen once. The sequencing here drew on CD8+ T cells from cultured PBMCs, taken from culture after CMV antigen stimulation. These receptors were taken from a human donor in good health (CMV status not recorded). Some clones in this sample may be carry-over from other donors' samples.

The count of this clonotype is one. J is TRBJ1-6 and V is TRBV12-3 or TRBV12-4; D may be TRBD1 (6 bases). The CDR3 has 15 residues. V was pared by 6 bases and J by 4 bases, with 13 bases between. CDR3 residues: CASRPDRPYNSPLHF. CDR3 DNA sequence: TGTGCCAGCAGACCGGACAGACCTTATAATTCACCCCTCCACTTT.

This clonotype was observed a few times. The chain uses TRBV19 and TRBJ1-6; D ambiguous. This CDR3 contains 15 residues. Trimming stripped 0 bases from V and 8 bases from J, with 11 bases between. Germline V gene data show CDR1 as LNHDA and CDR2 as SQIVND (reference sequence). The CDR3 DNA follows: TGTGCCAGTAGTATAGATGGAGATTACGATTCACCCCTCCACTTT. It encodes CASSIDGDYDSPLHF.

The chain combines TRBV7-3 with TRBJ2-3, with 7 bases fitting TRBD2. With V trimmed by 5 bases and J by 5 bases, 4 bases remained unmatched. Germline V gene lookup returns CDR1 SGHTA and CDR2 FQGTGA. This CDR3 has 13 residues. The CDR3 protein is CASSPPGGDTQYF. The CDR3 bases are TGTGCCAGCAGCCCACCGGGGGGAGATACGCAGTATTTT.

This clonotype has a handful of counts. The chain is built from TRBV27 and TRBJ1-6, with 8 bases matching TRBD1. Germline CDR1 MNHEY, CDR2 SMNVEV (reference sequence). The J segment lost 10 bases and the V segment lost 5 bases, leaving 10 bases of the junction unmatched. The CDR3 length is 15 residues. CDR3 loop: CASSLGQGGGSPLHF. The CDR3 DNA reads TGTGCCAGCAGTCTAGGACAGGGCGGAGGGTCACCCCTCCACTTT.

This chain connects TRBV15 to TRBJ1-1; 9 bases fit TRBD1. V lost 6 bases and J lost 2; bases outside the gene matches: 10. Germline CDR1 is LNHNV and CDR2 is YYDKDF (reference sequence). This CDR3 has 16 residues. The CDR3 sequence is CATSSKGQGSNTEAFF. The CDR3 region has the DNA TGTGCCACCAGTTCTAAGGGACAGGGTTCTAACACTGAAGCTTTCTTT. The full variable domain, completed using reference TRBV15 and TRBJ1-1, is DAMVIQNPRYQVTQFGKPVTLSCSQTLNHNVMYWYQQKSSQAPKLLFHYYDKDFNNEADTPDNFQSRRPNTSFCFLDIRSPGLGDTAMYLCATSSKGQGSNTEAFFGQGTRLTVV.

This clonotype was recorded many times. V is TRBV11-3 and J is TRBJ2-7; 7 nucleotides line up with TRBD2. This CDR3 comprises 15 residues. J gave up 2 bases and V 5 bases, and 9 bases lay outside the gene matches. Per germline, CDR1 SGHNT and CDR2 YENEEA. This chain's CDR3 is CASSPGEGKPYEQYF. In DNA, the CDR3 is TGTGCCAGCAGCCCCGGGGAGGGGAAGCCCTACGAGCAGTACTTC.

The rearrangement links TRBV2 to TRBJ1-1, with TRBD1 as a possible D gene (6 bases). The CDR3 runs 12 residues. The germline V gene has CDR1 SNHLY and CDR2 FYNNEI. V gave up 7 bases and J gave up 5 bases, with 11 bases separating them. The CDR3 nucleotides are TGTGCCAGCAAGCAAGGGGGAACTGAAGCTTTCTTT. Its protein is CASKQGGTEAFF.

This clonotype was detected a few times. The chain employs TRBV6-5 and TRBJ2-2, with TRBD1 matching 9 bases. The CDR3 has 15 residues. Germline V gene data show CDR1 as MNHEY and CDR2 as SVGAGI. J gave up 1 base and V 5 bases, and 2 bases lay outside the gene matches. The CDR3 loop reads CASSPGQGNTGELFF. The DNA of the CDR3 is TGTGCCAGCAGTCCGGGACAGGGGAACACCGGGGAGCTGTTTTTT.

This clonotype has a handful of counts. The V call is TRBV4-1, the J call TRBJ2-5, with D unclear. V shed 0 bases and J shed 1 base, with 9 bases lying between them. Germline loops: CDR1 MGHRA, CDR2 YSYEKL. This CDR3 has 15 amino acids. The CDR3 loop reads CASSQDPTFQETQYF. The CDR3, as DNA: TGCGCCAGCAGCCAAGACCCTACATTCCAAGAGACCCAGTACTTC.

This rearrangement joins TRBV2 to TRBJ1-4; 9 bases map to TRBD1. Per the germline V gene, CDR1 is SNHLY and CDR2 is FYNNEI. J lost 8 bases, V lost 7 bases, and 5 bases had no gene match. The CDR3 contains 13 residues. The CDR3 DNA sequence: TGTGCCAGCATGCGGGACAGGGCGGAAAAACTGTTTTTT. It translates to CASMRDRAEKLFF.

This clonotype was seen repeatedly, ten times or more. The chain links TRBV7-9 to TRBJ2-7, with 7 bases identical to TRBD1. This CDR3 is built from 14 residues. CDR1 is SEHNR, CDR2 FQNEAQ, per germline (reference sequence). Trimming at V came to 5 bases and at J to 2 bases, leaving 6 bases not matched to a gene. The CDR3 bases are TGTGCCAGCAGCCCCCGGGACAGTGCCTACGAGCAGTACTTC. As protein: CASSPRDSAYEQYF.

This clonotype was seen at least ten times. The chain joins TRBV19 to TRBJ2-5; perhaps TRBD2 as D (5 bases). The CDR3 contains 14 residues. Germline values: CDR1 LNHDA, CDR2 SQIVND (reference sequence). V lost 2 bases and J 2 bases, leaving 9 bases between the germline ends. The CDR3 DNA reads TGTGCCAGTAGTATAACTAGTCCACAAGAGACCCAGTACTTC. Amino acids: CASSITSPQETQYF.

V is TRBV20-1 and J is TRBJ2-1; D is possibly TRBD1 (5 bases). The CDR3 sequence is 14 residues long. Trimming pared 6 bases from V and 6 bases from J, leaving 18 bases between. Germline V lookup: CDR1 DFQATT, CDR2 SNEGSKA (reference sequence). The CDR3 bases are TGCAGTGCACCTCATTTATGGGGCCCCAATGAGCAGTTCTTC. Translating gives CSAPHLWGPNEQFF.

The chain employs TRBV15 and TRBJ1-4; no clear D. CDR1 LNHNV and CDR2 YYDKDF come from the germline V gene (reference sequence). Trimming cost V 3 bases and J 3 bases, with 14 bases left between them. The CDR3 is 16 amino acids. The CDR3 DNA sequence: TGTGCCACCAGCAGTGCCTTTGGAGCGGCTAATGAAAAACTGTTTTTT. Translated: CATSSAFGAANEKLFF.

This clonotype came up many times. The genes are TRBV7-8 and TRBJ1-1, with 7 bases fitting TRBD1. CDR1 is SGHVS, CDR2 FQNEAQ, per germline. CDR3 length equals 17 residues. Trimming took 5 bases from V and 9 from J; bases not matched to a gene: 21. The CDR3 DNA reads as TGTGCCAGCAGCCAGGACAAGCCTGGGACAGACTTATACCAAGCTTTCTTT. It is translated as CASSQDKPGTDLYQAFF.

The chain employs TRBV29-1 and TRBJ2-7; the D gene is possibly TRBD1 (5 bases). Trimming cost V 3 bases and J 0 bases, with 9 bases left between them. CDR1 and CDR2 (germline): SQVTM, ANQGSEA. This CDR3 has 13 amino acids. For the CDR3, the DNA is TGCAGCGTTGACCAGGGAAACTCCTACGAGCAGTACTTC. Translation: CSVDQGNSYEQYF.

This clonotype was counted a few times. The chain is built from TRBV11-2 and TRBJ2-3; D is uncertain. CDR3 length equals 13 residues. Per the germline V gene, CDR1 is SGHAT and CDR2 is FQNNGV. With 5 bases removed from V and 6 bases from J, the gap between germline ends came to 12 bases. CDR3 residues: CASSTPRPDTQYF. The CDR3 DNA reads TGTGCCAGCAGCACCCCACGCCCCGATACGCAGTATTTT. Combining the CDR3 with reference TRBV11-2 and TRBJ2-3 gives the whole variable domain EAGVAQSPRYKIIEKRQSVAFWCNPISGHATLYWYQQILGQGPKLLIQFQNNGVVDDSQLPKDRFSAERLKGVDSTLKIQPAKLEDSAVYLCASSTPRPDTQYFGPGTRLTVL.

The rearrangement links TRBV5-6 to TRBJ1-5; unclear D gene. The germline V gene has CDR1 SGHDT and CDR2 YYEEEE. Trimming cost V 5 bases and J 5 bases, with 8 bases left between them. The CDR3 length is 12 residues. DNA of the CDR3: TGTGCCAGCAGTTCAGGAGATCAGCCCCAGCATTTT. It translates to CASSSGDQPQHF.

This chain joins TRBV11-2 and TRBJ2-1; D is unclear. Per the germline V gene, CDR1 is SGHAT and CDR2 is FQNNGV. This CDR3 is built from 11 residues. V was trimmed by 6 bases and J by 9 bases, leaving 9 bases between them. The CDR3 sequence: CASSQKAEQFF. The CDR3 coding sequence is TGTGCCAGCAGTCAAAAGGCTGAGCAGTTCTTC.

This chain connects TRBV2 to TRBJ2-1; 11 nucleotides agree with TRBD2. There are 14 residues in the CDR3. V dropped 4 bases and J dropped 6; count of bases not matched to a gene: 2. CDR1 and CDR2 from the germline V gene are SNHLY and FYNNEI. CDR3 DNA sequence: TGTGCCAGCAGTGCTAGCGGGGGGTCCAATGAGCAGTTCTTC. Amino acid sequence: CASSASGGSNEQFF.

This clonotype was seen many times. The chain links TRBV7-9 to TRBJ2-5; unclear D gene. Germline lookup yields CDR1 SEHNR and CDR2 FQNEAQ (reference sequence). Trimming left V 6 bases short and J 5 bases short, with 10 bases between. This CDR3 contains 12 residues. The CDR3 DNA is TGTGCCAGCAGTTTCAACTACGAGACCCAGTACTTC. This codes for CASSFNYETQYF.

In this sample, this clonotype turned up a few times. The V call is TRBV4-1, the J call TRBJ1-1; D is possibly TRBD1 (6 bases). The germline gives CDR1 MGHRA, CDR2 YSYEKL. With 0 bases removed from V and 5 bases from J, the gap between germline ends came to 22 bases. This CDR3 contains 18 residues. The CDR3 reads CASSQDQVWGGRETEAFF. The CDR3 DNA reads as TGCGCCAGCAGCCAAGACCAAGTCTGGGGGGGGCGCGAAACTGAAGCTTTCTTT.

The chain uses TRBV5-5 and TRBJ2-1; no firm D call. CDR1 and CDR2 from the germline V gene are SGHKS and YYEKEE (reference sequence). Deletions cut 6 bases from V and 3 bases from J, with 7 bases between. The CDR3 has 12 amino acids. The CDR3 region is CASMVDYNEQFF. The CDR3 nucleotides are TGTGCCAGCATGGTAGACTACAATGAGCAGTTCTTC.

This clonotype was detected only a few times. The rearrangement joins TRBV12-3 or TRBV12-4 to TRBJ1-5, with no clear D. Trimming took off 6 bases at V and 9 bases at J, with 12 bases between the two ends. The CDR3 totals 12 residues. This CDR3 reads CASRTGSVPQHF. The CDR3 DNA reads TGTGCCAGCAGAACGGGGAGTGTGCCCCAGCATTTT.

The chain combines TRBV19 with TRBJ2-3; 7 nucleotides align to TRBD1. The CDR3 is made up of 13 amino acids. V lost 2 bases to trimming and J lost 4 bases; unmatched junction nucleotides: 0. Germline-derived CDR1 and CDR2 are LNHDA and SQIVND (reference sequence). CDR3 sequence: CASSITGADTQYF. The CDR3 DNA reads as TGTGCCAGTAGTATAACAGGGGCAGATACGCAGTATTTT.

This clonotype was counted ten times or more. The chain uses TRBV28 and TRBJ2-4; D possibly corresponds to TRBD2 (6 bases). The CDR3 is 18 amino acids. Germline V lookup: CDR1 MDHEN, CDR2 SYDVKM. V was clipped by 6 bases and J by 0 bases, with 21 bases between them. CDR3 in DNA: TGTGCCAGCAGCCATCCGACCCGGGACTTACTAGCCAAAAACATTCAGTACTTC. It encodes CASSHPTRDLLAKNIQYF. Combining the CDR3 with reference TRBV28 and TRBJ2-4 gives the whole variable domain DVKVTQSSRYLVKRTGEKVFLECVQDMDHENMFWYRQDPGLGLRLIYFSYDVKMKEKGDIPEGYSVSREKKERFSLILESASTNQTSMYLCASSHPTRDLLAKNIQYFGAGTRLSVL.

This clonotype was found a few times. This chain links TRBV7-9 with TRBJ2-3, with D hard to call. Germline CDR1 reads SEHNR; CDR2 reads FQNEAQ (reference sequence). There are 15 residues in the CDR3. V was trimmed by 5 bases and J by 2 bases, leaving 14 bases between them. Here the CDR3 DNA reads TGTGCCAGCAGCCAACTACCCGGGTACACAGATACGCAGTATTTT. This translates into CASSQLPGYTDTQYF.

The sample holds a few counts of this clonotype. The gene calls are TRBV6-5 and TRBJ1-4; tentative D call: TRBD1 (5 bases). V was shortened by 0 bases and J by 0 bases, with 8 bases between the two germline ends. The CDR3 extends over 16 amino acids. Germline V gives CDR1 MNHEY, CDR2 SVGAGI. The CDR3 nucleotides are TGTGCCAGCAGTTACTCTGGGGGGGCAACTAATGAAAAACTGTTTTTT. Encoded protein: CASSYSGGATNEKLFF.

This clonotype was recorded many times. The gene calls are TRBV7-6 and TRBJ1-1, with a possible D match to TRBD1 (6 bases). There are 17 residues in the CDR3. CDR1 and CDR2 from the germline V gene are SGHVS and FNYEAQ. The V end lost 2 bases, the J end lost 1 base, and 17 bases lay between the germline ends. CDR3 bases: TGTGCCAGCAGCTTATTAGTATCGGGACACTCGAACACTGAAGCTTTCTTT. This sequence encodes CASSLLVSGHSNTEAFF.

Turning to this clonotype: The junction departs from the called germline gene at one end, perhaps through a read error. The chain uses TRBV7-6 and TRBJ2-1; D is unresolved. The germline gives CDR1 SGHVS, CDR2 FNYEAQ. This CDR3 is built from 13 residues. The CDR3 DNA follows: TGTGCCAGCAGCTTAAAGCGAACCTCCGAGCCGTTCTTC. Translation gives CASSLKRTSEPFF.

The CDR3 sequence is CACRGPNTGELFF. The DNA for the CDR3 is TGCGCTTGTAGGGGCCCGAACACCGGGGAGCTGTTTTTT. V and J are TRBV4-1 and TRBJ2-2; D may be TRBD1 (5 bases). Germline CDR1 MGHRA, CDR2 YSYEKL. The CDR3 consists of 13 residues.

This clonotype has ten or more counts. This CDR3 is CASALRRGQYEQFF. CDR3 DNA sequence: TGTGCCAGCGCCCTGAGGAGGGGGCAGTATGAGCAGTTCTTC. The chain is built from TRBV7-6 and TRBJ2-1, with D maybe TRBD1 (7 bases). Trimming left V 8 bases short and J 8 bases short, with 19 bases between. This CDR3 region has 14 residues. Germline V gene lookup returns CDR1 SGHVS and CDR2 FNYEAQ.